Listed below are T cell receptor beta chains from one sample, sequenced in a study of shared clonotypes between healthy human individuals. Profiling relied on immunoSEQ multiplex PCR, and the TCRdb table lists in-frame clones only, not all of them. The sample includes almost 700,000 clones, around 90% of them seen just once. The sequencing sample was made of naive CD8+ T cells sorted from blood. The receptors come from a man aged 25-45 years in good health. The CDR3 runs from the conserved cysteine through the conserved F or W. The order of the fields is clone size, V gene, D gene, J gene, CDR3 protein, CDR3 DNA. A D gene is named only where the DNA matches it firmly. Clone size, where shown, is once, few, many, or a class for clones that have expanded.

.	TRBV29-1	.	TRBJ1-3	CSVLLREGGNTIYF	TGCAGCGTTCTTCTTCGAGAAGGTGGAAACACCATATATTTT
.	TRBV7-9	TRBD1	TRBJ2-7	CASSGQGKYEQYF	TGTGCCAGCAGCGGACAGGGGAAATACGAGCAGTACTTC
.	TRBV2	TRBD1	TRBJ1-2	CASSDWDRSYGYTF	TGTGCCAGCAGTGACTGGGACAGGAGCTATGGCTACACCTTC
.	TRBV6-5	.	TRBJ2-1	CASSPDSNEQFF	TGTGCCAGCAGTCCGGACAGCAATGAGCAGTTCTTC
.	TRBV5-5	.	TRBJ2-7	CASSLETGRLEQYF	TGTGCCAGCAGCTTGGAGACAGGAAGGTTAGAGCAGTACTTC
once	TRBV14	.	TRBJ1-1	CASSQGWTEAFF	TGTGCCAGCAGCCAAGGATGGACTGAAGCTTTCTTT
.	TRBV28	.	TRBJ2-5	CASSVAPGRAETQYF	TGTGCCAGCAGCGTAGCCCCTGGGAGAGCAGAGACCCAGTACTTC
.	TRBV11-2	TRBD1	TRBJ1-5	CASSPGTGGNQPQHF	TGTGCCAGCAGCCCCGGGACAGGGGGCAATCAGCCCCAGCATTTT
.	TRBV30	.	TRBJ2-7	CAWNTWGGLERDPYEQYF	TGTGCCTGGAACACATGGGGGGGCCTGGAGCGGGACCCCTACGAGCAGTACTTC
once	TRBV7-9	TRBD1	TRBJ2-7	CASSSTGQYEQYF	TGTGCCAGCAGCTCGACAGGGCAATACGAGCAGTACTTC
.	TRBV19	.	TRBJ1-2	CASSIDHYNRQHGYTF	TGTGCCAGTAGTATAGACCATTACAATCGACAGCACGGCTACACCTTC